What follows is one T cell receptor beta chain and its context. The specificity of this receptor is unknown. No much larger clonotype is one base removed from it; base qualities were not supplied. The data are from a study of T cell changes during pregnancy in multiple sclerosis (dated by TCRdb to the late 2010s). Describing the broader study: The study examined how the T cell repertoire changed over the course of pregnancy in women with multiple sclerosis.

The CDR3 sequence holds 17 residues, the cysteine and phenylalanine included. The only DNA kept is the CDR3, 51 bases in frame from the first base. CDR1 and CDR2, per the germline V gene (reference sequence), are SEHNR and FQNEAQ. Trimming takes 3 bases off V and 1 base off J; junction bases not matched to a gene: 11. The library was obtained by the immunoSEQ multiplex PCR assay. The table comes from immuneACCESS by way of TCRdb, which keeps in-frame sequences with V and J called. Part of the clones is missing from these tables; in studies checked, under half for an unresolved V gene and the rest for unknown reasons. Within this sample are around 32,000 clones, with roughly 91% of them counted one time only. Around 3.9% of the sample is held by the ten biggest clonotypes.

Recombination linked TRBV7-9 to TRBJ1-1; TRBD1 aligns with 7 central bases. The sequencing used CD8+ T cells from peripheral blood mononuclear cells, collected in the second trimester of pregnancy. This sequence was found in a female donor in good health, enrolled as a control in a pregnancy study. The CDR3 protein is CASSFRQTGPANTEAFF. Read as DNA, the sequence is TGTGCCAGCAGCTTTAGACAGACAGGGCCAGCGAACACTGAAGCTTTCTTT.